Below are 9 T cell receptor beta chains sequenced from a single sample in a study of blood T cell repertoires in COVID-19. Some clones are missing from TCRdb's copy, which holds only in-frame ones; the method was immunoSEQ multiplex PCR. The data contain about 130,000 clones, 86% of them seen just once; the ten biggest clones take up 9.5% to 12%. What was sequenced was peripheral blood. The receptors stem from a woman in her seventies with COVID-19, enrolled during active disease.

The chain recombines TRBV5-1 with TRBJ2-6; no firm D call. Germline V gene sequence: CDR1 SGHRS, CDR2 YFSETQ. This CDR3 spans 16 amino acids. Trimming left V 0 bases short and J 0 bases short, with 7 bases between. In nucleotides, the CDR3 is TGCGCCAGCAGCTTGGAACCCAGCTCTGGGGCCAACGTCCTGACTTTC. It yields the protein CASSLEPSSGANVLTF.

This clone was recorded once. This chain joins TRBV3-1 (or the pseudogene TRBV3-2) and TRBJ2-1; D may be TRBD1 (6 bases). V shed 4 bases and J shed 10 bases, with 14 bases lying between them. CDR3 length: 13 residues. The germline gives CDR1 LGHDT, CDR2 YNNKEL (reference sequence). CDR3 bases: TGTGCCAGCAGCCGCAATACAGGGTACGAGCAGTTCTTC. Translated: CASSRNTGYEQFF.

V usage is TRBV18 and J usage is TRBJ2-5; possible D gene TRBD2, 5 bases. V lost 1 base to trimming and J lost 3 bases, with 15 bases between them. CDR1 is KGHSH, CDR2 LQKENI, per germline. The CDR3 is made up of 16 amino acids. The CDR3 region is CASSPLQTSGKETQYF. The CDR3 DNA reads as TGTGCCAGCTCACCACTCCAGACCTCGGGGAAAGAGACCCAGTACTTC.

The chain carries TRBV5-4 and TRBJ1-5; 7 bases map to TRBD1. The trim removed 2 bases at V and 8 bases at J, leaving 7 bases unmatched. CDR3 length equals 14 residues. The germline V gene encodes CDR1 SGHNT and CDR2 YYREEE (reference sequence). CDR3 residues: CASSLQGSIEPQHF. The CDR3 DNA follows: TGTGCCAGCAGCTTACAGGGGAGTATTGAGCCCCAGCATTTT.

This clone was observed a handful of times. The chain carries TRBV5-5 and TRBJ1-5; D uncertain. Germline CDR1 is SGHKS and CDR2 is YYEKEE (reference sequence). Deletions cut 0 bases from V and 4 bases from J, with 5 bases between. The length of the CDR3 is 13 residues. The CDR3 nucleotides are TGTGCCAGCAGCTTGGACAGTAATCAGCCCCAGCATTTT. It codes for CASSLDSNQPQHF.

The V and J genes are TRBV7-2 and TRBJ2-5; 7 bases fit TRBD2. Per germline, CDR1 SGHTA and CDR2 FQGNSA. V shed 3 bases, J shed 1 base, and the junction held 5 bases outside the gene matches. This CDR3 spans 15 amino acids. The CDR3 region has the DNA TGTGCCAGCAGCTTGTGGGGGGGACCCCAAGAGACCCAGTACTTC. Translation gives CASSLWGGPQETQYF.

This clone was seen once. This chain joins TRBV28 and TRBJ2-3; a possible D gene is TRBD1 (6 bases). The germline V and J ends were trimmed by 7 bases and 0 bases, with 14 bases remaining between them. CDR1 and CDR2 from the germline V gene are MDHEN and SYDVKM. This CDR3 spans 15 amino acids. Here the CDR3 reads CASNPQGQSTDTQYF. CDR3 in DNA: TGTGCCAGCAACCCCCAGGGGCAGAGCACAGATACGCAGTATTTT.

This chain links TRBV30 with TRBJ2-2; D gene uncertain. Per the germline V gene, CDR1 is GTSNPN and CDR2 is SVGIG (reference sequence). The CDR3 contains 15 residues. V shed 6 bases and J shed 5 bases, with 19 bases lying between them. The DNA for the CDR3 is TGTGCCTGTAGTTCCTCCCCAGGCAGAACCGGGGAGCTGTTTTTT. This translates into CACSSSPGRTGELFF.

The genes are TRBV28 and TRBJ1-1; the D gene is possibly TRBD1 (5 bases). Trimming pared 6 bases from V and 4 bases from J, leaving 15 bases between. The CDR3 covers 14 residues. CDR1 is MDHEN and CDR2 is SYDVKM in the germline V gene. DNA of the CDR3: TGTGCCAGCAGGCCTCCCGGGGGGACCACTGAAGCTTTCTTT. It is translated as CASRPPGGTTEAFF.